This T cell receptor beta chain derives from a study of monozygotic twins with inflammatory bowel disease. For each CDR3 protein, TCRdb gives one entry from its re-call of the 5' RACE reads, without DNA. The sample table sets out roughly 320,000 distinct CDR3 sequences. The CDR3 contains 14 residues. Looked up from germline, CDR1 is SGHTA and CDR2 is FQGNSA. This chain connects TRBV7-2 to TRBJ2-1; without DNA, the TCRdb call of TRBD2 cannot be checked. The TCR originated in a human donor with ulcerative colitis or Crohn's disease, or a healthy co-twin of an affected twin (not recorded which). Specimen: blood. CDR3 sequence reads: CASTRPPGYGEQFF.